This is a list of T cell receptor beta chains from one sample in a study of beta chain features in type 1 diabetes. The repertoire was sequenced with immunoSEQ multiplex PCR; TCRdb's copy has only in-frame clones and lacks some. The data contain a few hundred thousand clones, 15% to 20% of them singletons. Sequenced: naive CD4+ T cells from blood. These receptors were collected from a man aged 30 to 39 with type 1 diabetes. CDR3s include the opening cysteine and the closing phenylalanine or tryptophan. The order of the fields is J gene, V gene, clone size, D gene, CDR3 DNA, CDR3 protein. The D gene is left open where the match is weak. Expanded clones get a size class; other rows say once, few or many, or leave the size out.

j_call: TRBJ2-5
v_call: TRBV4-2
clone_size: .
d_call: .
cdr3_nt: TGTGCCAGCAGCCAAGCGCTAGCTGAGACCCAGTACTTC
cdr3_aa: CASSQALAETQYF

j_call: TRBJ1-2
v_call: TRBV29-1
clone_size: .
d_call: .
cdr3_nt: TGCAGCGTTGAAGACCTCCCCGCCGGAAACACCTTC
cdr3_aa: CSVEDLPAGNTF

j_call: TRBJ2-3
v_call: TRBV7-2
clone_size: few
d_call: .
cdr3_nt: TGTGCCAGCAGCGCGAGAGGCACAGATACGCAGTATTTT
cdr3_aa: CASSARGTDTQYF

j_call: TRBJ1-2
v_call: TRBV29-1
clone_size: .
d_call: TRBD1
cdr3_nt: TGCAGCGTTAGGGGACAGTCTAACTATGGCTACACCTTC
cdr3_aa: CSVRGQSNYGYTF

j_call: TRBJ2-1
v_call: TRBV29-1
clone_size: few
d_call: TRBD1
cdr3_nt: TGCAGCGTTGAAGGTGGTACAGGGGTTAGGGATGAGCAGTTCTTC
cdr3_aa: CSVEGGTGVRDEQFF

j_call: TRBJ2-3
v_call: TRBV27
clone_size: few
d_call: TRBD2
cdr3_nt: TGTGCCAGCAGTCAAGGACTAGTCGGCACAGATACGCAGTATTTT
cdr3_aa: CASSQGLVGTDTQYF

j_call: TRBJ2-1
v_call: TRBV2
clone_size: few
d_call: .
cdr3_nt: TGTGCCAGCAGTGAAGCGCGTCTAGCGCAAAAATACAATGAGCAGTTCTTC
cdr3_aa: CASSEARLAQKYNEQFF

j_call: TRBJ2-7
v_call: TRBV27
clone_size: few
d_call: TRBD2
cdr3_nt: TGTGCCACCCGGACTAGCGGGGCCTACGAGCAGTACTTC
cdr3_aa: CATRTSGAYEQYF

j_call: TRBJ2-4
v_call: TRBV18
clone_size: few
d_call: .
cdr3_nt: TGTGCCAGCACGCCGGACAGTAAAAACATTCAGTACTTC
cdr3_aa: CASTPDSKNIQYF

j_call: TRBJ1-5
v_call: TRBV7-2
clone_size: .
d_call: .
cdr3_nt: TGTGCCAGCAGCCCCGGCCTCATAAATCAGCCCCAGCATTTT
cdr3_aa: CASSPGLINQPQHF

j_call: TRBJ2-7
v_call: TRBV5-6
clone_size: few
d_call: TRBD1
cdr3_nt: TGTGCCAGCAGCTCGCGATCTCGTCTGAGGGGGCGAGTCGAGCAGTACTTC
cdr3_aa: CASSSRSRLRGRVEQYF